Listed below are T cell receptor beta chains from one sample, sequenced in a study of shared clonotypes between healthy human individuals. Libraries were prepared by immunoSEQ multiplex PCR; TCRdb keeps only in-frame clonotypes and omits some of them. The table lists roughly 2,500,000 clones, roughly 93% of them singletons. The sequenced sample consisted of naive CD4+ T cells from PBMCs. The receptors originated from a man younger than 35 in good health. Some clones in this sample may be carry-over from other donors' samples. CDR3s include the opening cysteine and the closing phenylalanine or tryptophan. A D gene is named only where the DNA matches it firmly. Expanded clones get a size class; other rows say once, few or many, or leave the size out.

J gene: TRBJ2-7
D gene: -
clone size: -
V gene: TRBV19
CDR3 protein: CASAQPTGKGYSSSSYEQYF
CDR3 DNA: TGTGCCAGTGCCCAACCCACAGGGAAGGGGTATTCTTCGAGCTCCTACGAGCAGTACTTC

J gene: TRBJ1-2
D gene: TRBD1
clone size: -
V gene: TRBV29-1
CDR3 protein: CSVEDDRANSGGYTF
CDR3 DNA: TGCAGCGTTGAGGACGACAGGGCAAATTCGGGTGGCTACACCTTC

J gene: TRBJ1-2
D gene: -
clone size: -
V gene: TRBV19
CDR3 protein: CASSSRGEEYGYTF
CDR3 DNA: TGTGCCAGTAGTTCGAGAGGGGAGGAATATGGCTACACCTTC

J gene: TRBJ2-7
D gene: TRBD1
clone size: -
V gene: TRBV7-2
CDR3 protein: CASSRDRAISYEQYF
CDR3 DNA: TGTGCCAGCAGTCGAGACAGGGCTATCTCCTACGAGCAGTACTTC

J gene: TRBJ2-1
D gene: -
clone size: -
V gene: TRBV5-4
CDR3 protein: CASEVAPNYNEQFF
CDR3 DNA: TGTGCCAGCGAAGTAGCTCCTAACTACAATGAGCAGTTCTTC

J gene: TRBJ2-3
D gene: -
clone size: -
V gene: TRBV2
CDR3 protein: CATAWGYTDTQYF
CDR3 DNA: TGTGCCACCGCATGGGGATACACAGATACGCAGTATTTT

J gene: TRBJ1-3
D gene: -
clone size: -
V gene: TRBV13
CDR3 protein: CASKAGFPGNTIYF
CDR3 DNA: TGTGCCAGCAAGGCAGGGTTCCCTGGAAACACCATATATTTT

J gene: TRBJ1-5
D gene: TRBD1
clone size: -
V gene: TRBV28
CDR3 protein: CASSFGTDRNQPQHF
CDR3 DNA: TGTGCCAGCAGTTTCGGGACAGATAGAAATCAGCCCCAGCATTTT

J gene: TRBJ1-3
D gene: -
clone size: -
V gene: TRBV6-5
CDR3 protein: CATHGTSDSGNTIYF
CDR3 DNA: TGTGCCACCCACGGGACATCCGACTCTGGAAACACCATATATTTT

J gene: TRBJ2-3
D gene: -
clone size: -
V gene: TRBV25-1
CDR3 protein: CASSESGAAGLATDTQYF
CDR3 DNA: TGTGCCAGCAGTGAGTCGGGGGCAGCGGGGTTGGCGACAGATACGCAGTATTTT

J gene: TRBJ2-5
D gene: TRBD2
clone size: -
V gene: TRBV5-4
CDR3 protein: CASSLFLAGAETQYF
CDR3 DNA: TGTGCCAGCAGCTTGTTTTTGGCGGGAGCGGAGACCCAGTACTTC

J gene: TRBJ1-4
D gene: -
clone size: -
V gene: TRBV7-8
CDR3 protein: CASSPSFRGPGGGGEKLFF
CDR3 DNA: TGTGCCAGCAGCCCCTCGTTTCGGGGGCCGGGAGGGGGAGGTGAAAAACTGTTTTTT

J gene: TRBJ2-1
D gene: -
clone size: -
V gene: TRBV28
CDR3 protein: CASTRGRGSRGDSEQFF
CDR3 DNA: TGTGCCAGCACCCGAGGCCGGGGATCCCGCGGGGACAGTGAGCAGTTCTTC

J gene: TRBJ2-7
D gene: TRBD2
clone size: -
V gene: TRBV5-4
CDR3 protein: CASSPGGAGYEQYF
CDR3 DNA: TGTGCCAGCAGCCCCGGGGGGGCGGGTTACGAGCAGTACTTC

J gene: TRBJ2-5
D gene: TRBD1
clone size: -
V gene: TRBV6-5
CDR3 protein: CASRSPGQAQETQYF
CDR3 DNA: TGTGCCAGCAGATCCCCGGGACAGGCCCAAGAGACCCAGTACTTC

J gene: TRBJ2-2
D gene: TRBD1
clone size: once
V gene: TRBV4-2
CDR3 protein: CASSRGKLGQGVPGELFF
CDR3 DNA: TGTGCCAGCAGCAGAGGAAAATTGGGACAGGGAGTTCCCGGGGAGCTGTTTTTT

J gene: TRBJ2-7
D gene: -
clone size: -
V gene: TRBV6-6
CDR3 protein: CASTSNSEQYF
CDR3 DNA: TGTGCCAGCACCAGCAACTCCGAGCAGTACTTC

J gene: TRBJ1-5
D gene: -
clone size: -
V gene: TRBV19
CDR3 protein: CASSIRGAGQPQHF
CDR3 DNA: TGTGCCAGTAGTATTCGAGGGGCTGGTCAGCCCCAGCATTTT

J gene: TRBJ1-4
D gene: TRBD1
clone size: -
V gene: TRBV6-6
CDR3 protein: CASRSTGDIEKLFF
CDR3 DNA: TGTGCCAGCAGAAGTACAGGGGATATTGAAAAACTGTTTTTT

J gene: TRBJ2-2
D gene: -
clone size: -
V gene: TRBV5-1
CDR3 protein: CASSFDSRGGELFF
CDR3 DNA: TGCGCCAGCAGCTTTGACTCGCGCGGCGGGGAGCTGTTTTTT

J gene: TRBJ2-5
D gene: -
clone size: -
V gene: TRBV5-4
CDR3 protein: CASGHQETQYF
CDR3 DNA: TGTGCCAGCGGCCACCAGGAGACCCAGTACTTC

J gene: TRBJ2-1
D gene: -
clone size: -
V gene: TRBV7-6
CDR3 protein: CASSLGTGSYNEQFF
CDR3 DNA: TGTGCCAGCAGCTTAGGGACTGGCTCCTACAATGAGCAGTTCTTC

J gene: TRBJ2-3
D gene: -
clone size: -
V gene: TRBV30
CDR3 protein: CAWMGGGDTQYF
CDR3 DNA: TGTGCCTGGATGGGAGGGGGAGATACGCAGTATTTT

J gene: TRBJ1-4
D gene: TRBD1
clone size: -
V gene: TRBV18
CDR3 protein: CASSPGTAEKLFF
CDR3 DNA: TGTGCCAGCTCACCAGGGACAGCTGAAAAACTGTTTTTT

J gene: TRBJ1-2
D gene: -
clone size: -
V gene: TRBV7-8
CDR3 protein: CASSLAGVLPYGYTF
CDR3 DNA: TGTGCCAGCAGCTTAGCGGGAGTCCTTCCCTATGGCTACACCTTC

J gene: TRBJ2-5
D gene: -
clone size: -
V gene: TRBV28
CDR3 protein: CASSLPLRRRQETQYF
CDR3 DNA: TGTGCCAGCAGTTTACCACTCCGCCGACGGCAAGAGACCCAGTACTTC

J gene: TRBJ1-2
D gene: -
clone size: -
V gene: TRBV6-5
CDR3 protein: CASRTSGYTF
CDR3 DNA: TGTGCCAGTCGGACATCTGGCTACACCTTC

J gene: TRBJ2-7
D gene: -
clone size: -
V gene: TRBV6-1
CDR3 protein: CASTLTSYEQYF
CDR3 DNA: TGTGCCAGCACCCTGACTTCCTACGAGCAGTACTTC

J gene: TRBJ2-7
D gene: TRBD2
clone size: -
V gene: TRBV7-8
CDR3 protein: CASSPGGSGRAYEQYF
CDR3 DNA: TGTGCCAGCAGCCCGGGGGGGAGCGGGAGAGCCTACGAGCAGTACTTC

J gene: TRBJ1-6
D gene: TRBD1
clone size: -
V gene: TRBV29-1
CDR3 protein: CSVTQGAGSPLHF
CDR3 DNA: TGCAGCGTTACTCAGGGGGCGGGTTCACCCCTCCACTTT

J gene: TRBJ2-6
D gene: -
clone size: -
V gene: TRBV29-1
CDR3 protein: CGGQGSGANVLTF
CDR3 DNA: TGCGGAGGGCAGGGTTCCGGGGCCAACGTCCTGACTTTC

J gene: TRBJ1-5
D gene: -
clone size: few
V gene: TRBV19
CDR3 protein: CASTPRGADSNQPQHF
CDR3 DNA: TGTGCCAGTACCCCCCGGGGCGCGGATAGCAATCAGCCCCAGCATTTT

J gene: TRBJ1-1
D gene: -
clone size: once
V gene: TRBV5-1
CDR3 protein: CASSLYTGSGTEAFF
CDR3 DNA: TGCGCCAGCAGCTTGTACACGGGGTCTGGAACTGAAGCTTTCTTT

J gene: TRBJ2-7
D gene: -
clone size: many
V gene: TRBV2
CDR3 protein: CASSEAYEQYF
CDR3 DNA: TGTGCCAGCAGTGAAGCCTACGAGCAGTACTTC

J gene: TRBJ2-7
D gene: TRBD2
clone size: -
V gene: TRBV7-9
CDR3 protein: CASSLRRAGGLEQYF
CDR3 DNA: TGTGCCAGCAGCCTGCGGAGAGCGGGAGGACTCGAGCAGTACTTC

J gene: TRBJ2-3
D gene: -
clone size: -
V gene: TRBV9
CDR3 protein: CASSAPGQMGTDTQYF
CDR3 DNA: TGTGCCAGCAGCGCCCCCGGGCAGATGGGCACAGATACGCAGTATTTT

J gene: TRBJ1-1
D gene: -
clone size: few
V gene: TRBV20-1
CDR3 protein: CSAQGEEAFF
CDR3 DNA: TGCAGTGCCCAGGGTGAGGAAGCTTTCTTT

J gene: TRBJ1-4
D gene: -
clone size: -
V gene: TRBV19
CDR3 protein: CASSKLNTERELFF
CDR3 DNA: TGTGCCAGTAGTAAACTTAACACGGAACGGGAACTGTTTTTT

J gene: TRBJ1-1
D gene: -
clone size: -
V gene: TRBV29-1
CDR3 protein: CSVGGLRNTEAFF
CDR3 DNA: TGCAGCGTTGGGGGACTTCGGAACACTGAAGCTTTCTTT

J gene: TRBJ2-1
D gene: TRBD2
clone size: -
V gene: TRBV7-6
CDR3 protein: CASSLGREGGYNEQFF
CDR3 DNA: TGTGCCAGCAGCTTAGGGCGGGAGGGGGGCTACAATGAGCAGTTCTTC

J gene: TRBJ1-1
D gene: -
clone size: -
V gene: TRBV10-2
CDR3 protein: CASSGYVSEAFF
CDR3 DNA: TGCGCCAGCAGTGGATATGTCTCTGAAGCTTTCTTT

J gene: TRBJ1-5
D gene: TRBD1
clone size: -
V gene: TRBV10-3
CDR3 protein: CAISSGQGYQPQHF
CDR3 DNA: TGTGCCATCAGCTCGGGACAGGGGTATCAGCCCCAGCATTTT